Listed here are 3 T cell receptor beta chains from one sample, sequenced in a study of shared clonotypes between healthy human individuals. The assay was immunoSEQ multiplex PCR, and TCRdb's table has in-frame clones only and misses some. The sample holds around 690,000 clones, 90% seen once. Sequenced sample: memory CD8+ T cells from PBMCs. The subset is: CD45RO+ cells pooled with CCR7-negative TemRA cells. All receptors derive from a man between 18 and 35 years old in good health. Some clones in this sample may be carry-over from other donors' samples.

The chain carries TRBV7-9 and TRBJ2-7; tentative D call: TRBD1 (5 bases). Deletions cut 6 bases from V and 6 bases from J, with 15 bases between. Germline assignment: CDR1 SEHNR and CDR2 FQNEAQ (reference sequence). This CDR3 spans 13 amino acids. The CDR3 sequence is CASSYLDSSEQYF. The CDR3 bases are TGTGCCAGCAGTTATCTAGACAGTTCCGAGCAGTACTTC.

On this clone: The junction does not match germline at one end; this may be a read error. J is TRBJ2-1 and V is TRBV6-5; TRBD1 aligns across 9 bases. The CDR3 extends over 13 amino acids. Germline V gene sequence: CDR1 MNHEY, CDR2 SVGAGI. CDR3 DNA: TGTGCCAGCAGTTACTCATCCGGGACAGGGCCCGTCTTC. It codes for CASSYSSGTGPVF.

The chain couples TRBV10-3 to TRBJ1-2; D unclear. The V end lost 8 bases, the J end lost 0 bases, and 10 bases lay between the germline ends. Germline V gives CDR1 ENHRY, CDR2 SYGVKD. The CDR3 has 13 amino acids. For the CDR3, the DNA is TGTGCCATCTACTCAGCCTCTAACTATGGCTACACCTTC. Its translation is CAIYSASNYGYTF.